Detailed here is one T cell receptor beta chain. Its antigen is undetermined. These data originate in a study of OX40 agonist ivuxolimab in advanced cancers. The wider study: A male proportion of more than 75% was recorded, with mean age approximately 64 years and range roughly 23 to 79. Findings and caveats of the study: Low normalized T-cell clonal expansion was additionally recorded for some nonresponders. CD8+ T cells were the subset that, on average, had more expanded clones than CD4+.

The CDR3 is made up of 17 amino acids. Per the germline V gene, CDR1 is MNHEY and CDR2 is SMNVEV (reference sequence). V dropped 6 bases and J dropped 4; count of bases not matched to a gene: 15. Sequenced by immunoSEQ multiplex PCR; TCRdb stores in-frame clones only, minus some. Of fewer than 45,000 clones in the sample, under 85% were seen once. This clonotype was sampled from an adult with an advanced solid tumor such as melanoma, head and neck, liver or kidney cancer. Sequences were derived from CD4+ or CD8+ T cells sorted from blood, sampled in a trial of the OX40 agonist ivuxolimab. V usage is TRBV27 and J usage is TRBJ2-1; TRBD2 agrees at 7 bases. This CDR3 reads CASSPSGEGSWYNEQFF. CDR3 coding DNA: TGTGCCAGCAGCCCCAGTGGGGAGGGGTCCTGGTACAATGAGCAGTTCTTC.